This T cell receptor beta chain was observed in a study of radiation and T cells in renal cell carcinoma. About the research overall: Nephrectomy followed 15 Gy stereotactic body radiation by 4 weeks.

The CDR3 has 16 amino acids. Germline V lookup: CDR1 MNHEY, CDR2 SVGAGI. Trimming took 0 bases from V and 6 from J; bases not matched to a gene: 10. Assay used: immunoSEQ multiplex PCR; TCRdb lists only in-frame clones, some missing. Here the sample spans about 130,000 clones, roughly 80% being singletons. Only one count was recorded for this clone. Documented time point: baseline pretreatment blood. Treatment noted: 15 Gy SBRT to primary tumor, nephrectomy 4 weeks later. The tumor was a clear cell renal cell carcinoma. Specimen: blood, collected from a patient whose treatment included radiotherapy and nephrectomy. The chain links TRBV6-5 to TRBJ1-2; 7 nucleotides agree with TRBD1. The source of this sequence is a woman aged 60-75 years with renal cell carcinoma. The CDR3 is CASSYSLGGGGNGYTF. Here the CDR3 DNA reads TGTGCCAGCAGTTACTCGTTAGGAGGGGGCGGGAATGGCTACACCTTC.